This T cell receptor (beta chain) emerged from a study of beta chain features in type 1 diabetes (dated by TCRdb to 2017 to 2018). General notes on the study: No differences in mean age, gender distribution, total cell number or subset yield were found between patients and healthy donors. A total of about 110 million sorted cells were examined across all samples, and the number of cells per subset was strongly correlated with RNA yield. Regulatory and stem cell-like memory subsets were isolated from only 8 patients and roughly eight healthy donors, whereas naive and central memory subsets came from all 30 or so donors. In the study, TCRB repertoires of sorted circulating CD4+ T cell subsets from recently diagnosed type 1 diabetes patients were compared with those of matched healthy donors.

The CDR3 runs 12 residues from the cysteine to the phenylalanine. The read is trimmed to its CDR3 DNA, 36 bases read in frame from base 1. Based on the germline V gene (reference sequence), the CDR1 and CDR2 sequences are GTSNPN and SVGIG. Trimming at the junction amounts to 0 bases on V and 6 bases on J, and the germline ends lie 7 bases apart. All of the isolated RNA was reverse transcribed with the High Capacity cDNA Reverse Transcription Kit, so expressed TCRB transcripts were sequenced. Naive, central memory and regulatory T cell samples underwent deep immunoSEQ sequencing, averaging about 3.3 million total reads per sample. Sorted cells were lysed in RLT buffer, and RNA was extracted using DNase-treated RNeasy Micro or Mini kits according to cell number. Each cell subset was processed separately to prevent cross-contamination, with patient and healthy donor samples processed together. The immunoSEQ multiplex PCR was used to amplify TCRB sequences from cDNA, yielding 87-bp fragments that span the CDR3 region. Sequencing of the amplicons was done on the Illumina HiSeq platform. The paper's data handling went like this. PCR bias was computationally corrected using synthetic template baselines, reads within Hamming distance 2 were collapsed, and singletons that could not be merged were discarded. Reads were aligned against IMGT to assign V, D and J genes, CDR3 length and insertions or deletions at six rearrangement sites. Within each subset, clonotype counts were normalized to sorted cell number, after which true diversity and Gini coefficients were computed with the tcR R package. The overlap coefficient, calculated on TCRB nucleotide sequences, was used to measure repertoire sharing. Out-of-frame TCRB sequences from naive cells were analyzed as a proxy for the pre-selection repertoire. What TCRdb holds here is the immuneACCESS table cut down to in-frame rearrangements. Part of the clones is not present; checked against another copy, under half of the missing clones reflect an unresolved V gene, and the others are unexplained. That table furnishes V, J and clone size, whereas the DNA furnished D and trimming. The sample has some 290,000 clones on record, roughly 25% of them singletons. The biggest ten clones account for roughly 0.013% of the sample.

On the study overall, not on this receptor specifically: Because the HLA sub-analyses included only small numbers of individuals, any influence of HLA type on TCRB rearrangement was left unresolved. Shorter templates might be favored by PCR, yet because patient and control samples were amplified and corrected together, any such skew would affect both groups equally. A moderate but significant shortening of TCRB CDR3 length was observed in type 1 diabetes patients in all four CD4+ subsets. Because cDNA rather than genomic DNA was sequenced, highly expressing activated cells could have been over-represented, although no difference in activation and CD3 levels was found between groups. At VDJ recombination sites, patients with type 1 diabetes made fewer insertions and deleted more nucleotides, a pattern implying thymic rearrangement abnormalities. Naive, central memory and regulatory TCRB repertoires appeared to be more similar among patients than among healthy donors.

From each donor, a single peripheral blood sample of around 120 mL on average was drawn into heparinised tubes. Naive, central memory, regulatory and stem cell-like memory CD4+ T cells were sorted on a BD FACSAria II using a panel including CD45RO, CCR7, CD25, CD127, CD95 and CD27. Purity was above 98% for every sorted population. Right away, PBMCs were isolated by Lymphoprep density gradient centrifugation and were stained directly, with no culture step. So that batch effects would be minimized, each experiment stained and sorted samples in pairs, pairing one healthy donor with one patient. This clone was detected only a few times. The antigen it recognizes is unknown. The input lacks base qualities; no much larger clone sits a single base away. The same CDR3 arises from other DNA sequences in this sample as well.

Sequencing used naive CD4+ T cells from blood. The cell subset or site label, read with the paper, signifies: true naive CD4+ T cells. The TCR sequence derives from a woman aged 30 to 39 with type 1 diabetes. This receptor chain uses TRBV30 and TRBJ2-3; the D gene is possibly TRBD2, with 5 bases matching. In nucleotide form, the sequence is TGTGCCTGGAGTGTACGAGGGGATACGCAGTATTTT. This translates into CAWSVRGDTQYF. With the portions outside the CDR3 filled from the reference TRBV30 and TRBJ2-3 genes, the complete variable region becomes SQTIHQWPATLVQPVGSPLSLECTVEGTSNPNLYWYRQAAGRGLQLLFYSVGIGQISSEVPQNLSASRPQDRQFILSSKKLLLSDSGFYLCAWSVRGDTQYFGPGTRLTVL.